This TCR beta chain was sequenced during a study of T-cell memory formation after mild COVID-19. Each CDR3 protein gets one entry after TCRdb re-called the 5' RACE reads with MiXCR. The sample consists of some 310,000 distinct CDR3 sequences, more than 20% of them appearing once. Study results and caveats: That cross-reactive memory joined was suggested by some responding clones appearing in pre-infection memory.

This clonotype has only a few counts. Its antigen remains unidentified. Sequencing was performed on PBMCs or a T cell subset sorted from them (not recorded which). This TCR came from a man aged 18 to 30 who had mild COVID-19 (a few samples of this study predate the infection). Cell type and time point are not known.

The CDR3 coding sequence is TGTGCCAGCAGCCCTGAAGTGGGGGGGCGACAAGAGACCCAGTACTTC. Its translation: CASSPEVGGRQETQYF. This chain links TRBV3-1 with TRBJ2-5; D is possibly TRBD2 (7 bases). The CDR3 spans 16 residues. Per germline, CDR1 LGHDT and CDR2 YNNKEL (reference sequence). V was clipped by 4 bases and J by 2 bases, with 17 bases between them.